The 12 T cell receptor beta chains listed next were all sequenced from one sample in a study of blood T cells in healthy people across ages. A second PCR of roughly 7 to 11 cycles used a sample-barcoded 5' primer and a J-beta primer mix. Using its own MiXCR run on the 5' RACE reads, TCRdb lists one record per CDR3 protein. The profile shows hundreds of thousands of distinct CDR3 sequences, roughly 53% of them singletons. The specimen was blood. These receptors all come from a man between 60 and 70 years old in good health.

This clonotype was seen only a few times. The chain employs TRBV20-1 and TRBJ2-7, with 11 bases aligning to TRBD2. Germline V CDR1 and CDR2: DFQATT, SNEGSKA (reference sequence). The CDR3 is 15 amino acids. J was trimmed by 3 bases and V by 6 bases; bases with no gene match: 10. The CDR3 loop reads CSALRGTSGDYEQYF. CDR3 nucleotide sequence: TGCAGTGCCCTCCGCGGGACTAGCGGAGACTACGAGCAGTACTTC.

The chain has TRBV12-3 or TRBV12-4 and TRBJ1-6; 7 bases are shared with TRBD1. The junction had 7 bases not matched to a gene; V was cut back by 7 bases and J by 10 bases. The CDR3 totals 13 residues. Here the CDR3 reads CASKGDSRSPLHF. The CDR3 DNA sequence: TGTGCCAGCAAAGGGGACAGTCGATCACCCCTCCACTTT.

This clonotype has only one observation. The gene calls are TRBV20-1 and TRBJ2-3, with 9 bases that match TRBD2. Germline V CDR1 and CDR2: DFQATT, SNEGSKA (reference sequence). This CDR3 is built from 19 residues. Trimming took 0 bases from V and 0 from J; bases not matched to a gene: 13. The CDR3 nucleotides read TGCAGTGCTAGAGATCTCGGGAAAGCGGGGGGCCCCAGCACAGATACGCAGTATTTT. This encodes CSARDLGKAGGPSTDTQYF.

J is TRBJ2-1 and V is TRBV7-6, with D perhaps matching TRBD2 (5 bases). The CDR3 loop spans 14 amino acids. CDR1 SGHVS and CDR2 FNYEAQ come from the germline V gene. V lost 5 bases and J 8 bases, leaving 16 bases between the germline ends. The CDR3, as DNA: TGTGCCAGCAGCCGTGGAGCGGTGGGCGATGAGCAGTTCTTC. Its translation: CASSRGAVGDEQFF. The full variable domain, in which reference TRBV7-6 and TRBJ2-1 provide the parts outside the CDR3, is GAGVSQSPRYKVTKRGQDVALRCDPISGHVSLYWYRQALGQGPEFLTYFNYEAQQDKSGLPNDRFSAERPEGSISTLTIQRTEQRDSAMYRCASSRGAVGDEQFFGPGTRLTVL.

The V gene is TRBV2, the J gene TRBJ2-2; D remains ambiguous. The V gene lost 7 bases and the J gene lost 4 bases, with 13 bases spanning the gap. Germline V gives CDR1 SNHLY, CDR2 FYNNEI. The length of the CDR3 is 14 residues. CDR3 residues: CASKGSGSTGELFF. The CDR3 bases are TGTGCCAGCAAGGGATCTGGAAGCACCGGGGAGCTGTTTTTT.

The chain employs TRBV20-1 and TRBJ2-7; perhaps D is TRBD1 or TRBD2 (5 bases each). Germline V lookup: CDR1 DFQATT, CDR2 SNEGSKA (reference sequence). This CDR3 region has 13 residues. V shed 6 bases and J shed 2 bases, with 14 bases lying between them. The CDR3 is CSAARDAAYEQYF. The CDR3 bases are TGCAGTGCCGCCCGGGACGCGGCCTACGAGCAGTACTTC.

This sequence joins TRBV2 and TRBJ2-5; D is possibly TRBD1 (5 bases). Deletions cut 2 bases from V and 4 bases from J, with 8 bases between. The CDR3 totals 13 residues. CDR1 is SNHLY, CDR2 FYNNEI, per germline. The CDR3 sequence is CASSEYQGETQYF. In DNA, the CDR3 is TGTGCCAGCAGTGAATACCAGGGAGAGACCCAGTACTTC.

The V gene is TRBV9, the J gene TRBJ2-5; no reliable D call. Germline V gene sequence: CDR1 SGDLS, CDR2 YYNGEE. The CDR3 totals 16 residues. Trimming cost V 0 bases and J 2 bases, with 14 bases left between them. The CDR3 sequence is CASSVALSRTQETQYF. In DNA form, the CDR3 reads TGTGCCAGCAGCGTAGCGTTGTCCCGAACTCAAGAGACCCAGTACTTC.

The V gene is TRBV4-2, the J gene TRBJ2-5, with D possibly matching TRBD2 (5 bases). This CDR3 has 17 amino acids. The ends were cut back, 0 bases at V and 0 bases at J, with 14 bases in the middle. CDR1 is LGHNA, CDR2 YNFKEQ, per germline. CDR3 in amino acids: CASSQDSRGLYQETQYF. CDR3 DNA sequence: TGTGCCAGCAGCCAAGATAGTCGGGGATTGTACCAAGAGACCCAGTACTTC.

The chain carries TRBV5-4 and TRBJ1-4; 7 nucleotides align to TRBD1. V was pared by 4 bases and J by 3 bases, with 9 bases of the junction left unmatched. CDR3 length: 16 amino acids. Germline values: CDR1 SGHNT, CDR2 YYREEE (reference sequence). The CDR3 coding sequence is TGTGCCAGCAGCCGACGAGGACAGGTCGCTAATGAAAAACTGTTTTTT. It translates to CASSRRGQVANEKLFF. Looking up the rest from reference TRBV5-4 and TRBJ1-4 gives the full variable domain: ETGVTQSPTHLIKTRGQQVTLRCSSQSGHNTVSWYQQALGQGPQFIFQYYREEENGRGNFPPRFSGLQFPNYSSELNVNALELDDSALYLCASSRRGQVANEKLFFGSGTQLSVL.

This CDR3 reads CASSYSGGGLQETQYF. DNA for the CDR3: TGTGCCAGCAGTTACTCGGGTGGGGGCCTCCAAGAGACCCAGTACTTC. This sequence joins TRBV6-5 and TRBJ2-5, with a weak D call TRBD1 (6 bases). The germline gives CDR1 MNHEY, CDR2 SVGAGI. The CDR3 runs to 16 residues. V dropped 0 bases and J dropped 1 base, with 12 bases sitting between them.

This clonotype was observed a handful of times. The chain links TRBV7-2 to TRBJ2-3; D may be TRBD1 or TRBD2 (5 bases each). CDR1 and CDR2 from the germline V gene are SGHTA and FQGNSA. The V end lost 5 bases, the J end lost 2 bases, and 14 bases lay between the germline ends. The CDR3 is 15 amino acids. CDR3 nucleotide sequence: TGTGCCAGCAGCCCCCATGGGGGAGACACAGATACGCAGTATTTT. Translation gives CASSPHGGDTDTQYF. Full variable domain (missing parts from reference TRBV7-2 and TRBJ2-3): GAGVSQSPSNKVTEKGKDVELRCDPISGHTALYWYRQSLGQGLEFLIYFQGNSAPDKSGLPSDRFSAERTGGSVSTLTIQRTQQEDSAVYLCASSPHGGDTDTQYFGPGTRLTVL.